These 28 T cell receptor beta chains were sequenced from one sample in a study of cytomegalovirus exposure and HLA in healthy donors. PCR was performed using 60 Vbeta and 13 Jbeta primers. Profiled with immunoSEQ multiplex PCR; TCRdb holds only in-frame clones, not every one. The data contain about 150,000 clones, approximately 88% of them singletons. Input material: PBMCs. The receptors shown here come from a boy under 10 years old in good health and CMV-seronegative.

The chain is built from TRBV4-1 and TRBJ1-4; no clear D. V was pared by 8 bases and J by 4 bases, with 17 bases between. The CDR3 covers 15 residues. Germline CDR1 reads MGHRA; CDR2 reads YSYEKL. CDR3 sequence reads: CASVPGGGYNEKLFF. CDR3 coding DNA: TGCGCCAGCGTTCCGGGAGGCGGATATAATGAAAAACTGTTTTTT.

This clone was observed once. V usage is TRBV9 and J usage is TRBJ1-3, with D possibly matching TRBD1 (6 bases). Per germline, CDR1 SGDLS and CDR2 YYNGEE. CDR3 length: 13 amino acids. Trimming removed 3 bases from V and 7 bases from J, with 11 bases in between. The CDR3 nucleotides read TGTGCCAGCAGCGCAGGGGATCGGAACACCATATATTTT. Protein product: CASSAGDRNTIYF.

The CDR3 loop is CASSFSGQGDWRSYNEQFF. CDR3 coding DNA: TGTGCCAGCAGCTTCTCAGGACAGGGCGATTGGAGATCCTACAATGAGCAGTTCTTC. This rearrangement joins TRBV5-6 to TRBJ2-1; 8 bases are a match to TRBD1. V shed 2 bases, J shed 1 base, and the junction held 14 bases outside the gene matches. From germline, CDR1 is SGHDT and CDR2 YYEEEE. The CDR3 runs 19 residues.

This chain joins TRBV7-8 and TRBJ2-7; 9 bases fit TRBD2. J was trimmed by 5 bases and V by 5 bases; bases with no gene match: 13. This CDR3 has 16 residues. The germline V gene encodes CDR1 SGHVS and CDR2 FQNEAQ. The CDR3 protein is CASSKFLGTSSHEQYF. CDR3 sequence (DNA): TGTGCCAGCAGCAAATTCTTGGGGACTAGCTCTCACGAGCAGTACTTC.

The genes are TRBV5-1 and TRBJ2-2; TRBD2 aligns across 10 bases. The length of the CDR3 is 17 residues. Per the germline V gene, CDR1 is SGHRS and CDR2 is YFSETQ. Losses at the gene ends were 0 bases for V and 5 bases for J; bases not matched to a gene: 7. Here the CDR3 DNA reads TGCGCCAGCAGCTTGGCGCCTAGCGGGAGAGGTACCGGGGAGCTGTTTTTT. Its translation is CASSLAPSGRGTGELFF.

This clone was seen only a few times. The chain has TRBV7-2 and TRBJ1-5; no clear D. Deletions cut 5 bases from V and 1 base from J, with 3 bases between. The CDR3 is 12 amino acids. Germline V lookup: CDR1 SGHTA, CDR2 FQGNSA. The CDR3 sequence is CASSQSNQPQHF. The DNA for the CDR3 is TGTGCCAGCAGCCAGAGCAATCAGCCCCAGCATTTT. Supplemented by reference TRBV7-2 and TRBJ1-5, the full variable domain reads GAGVSQSPSNKVTEKGKDVELRCDPISGHTALYWYRQSLGQGLEFLIYFQGNSAPDKSGLPSDRFSAERTGGSVSTLTIQRTQQEDSAVYLCASSQSNQPQHFGDGTRLSIL.

The gene calls are TRBV4-2 and TRBJ2-2; 8 bases are shared with TRBD2. V shed 1 base and J 2 bases; nucleotides not matched to a gene: 0. Germline CDR1 is LGHNA and CDR2 is YNFKEQ. This CDR3 comprises 15 residues. Here the CDR3 reads CASSQGTSNTGELFF. DNA of the CDR3: TGTGCCAGCAGCCAAGGGACTAGCAACACCGGGGAGCTGTTTTTT.

The chain combines TRBV9 with TRBJ2-3; perhaps TRBD2 as D (5 bases). CDR1 SGDLS and CDR2 YYNGEE come from the germline V gene. The CDR3 is 15 residues long. Trimming took off 3 bases at V and 4 bases at J, with 15 bases between the two ends. DNA for the CDR3: TGTGCCAGCAGCGCCGGACTTCCGGAGCCAGATACGCAGTATTTT. Its protein is CASSAGLPEPDTQYF.

The chain links TRBV5-1 to TRBJ2-2, with 11 positions matching TRBD2. J lost 5 bases, V lost 3 bases, and 9 bases had no gene match. Germline V gives CDR1 SGHRS, CDR2 YFSETQ. This CDR3 has 17 amino acids. The CDR3, as DNA: TGCGCCAGCAGCTGGAGTGGGCTAGCGGGAGGAACCGGGGAGCTGTTTTTT. Translation: CASSWSGLAGGTGELFF.

The V and J genes are TRBV10-3 and TRBJ1-4; D unclear. This CDR3 has 16 residues. V lost 10 bases and J 2 bases, leaving 20 bases between the germline ends. CDR1 and CDR2 (germline): ENHRY, SYGVKD. CDR3 protein: CATGLRQMVTNEKLFF. In DNA, the CDR3 is TGTGCCACCGGTCTGCGCCAAATGGTTACTAATGAAAAACTGTTTTTT.

The chain employs TRBV5-1 and TRBJ2-4; TRBD1 might be the D (6 bases). V lost 0 bases to trimming and J lost 0 bases, with 10 bases between them. This CDR3 is 16 amino acids long. Per germline, CDR1 SGHRS and CDR2 YFSETQ. The DNA for the CDR3 is TGCGCCAGCAGCTTGGATCAGGGGCTAGCCAAAAACATTCAGTACTTC. Protein: CASSLDQGLAKNIQYF.

The chain employs TRBV10-3 and TRBJ2-7; possible D gene TRBD1, 5 bases. Per germline, CDR1 ENHRY and CDR2 SYGVKD. Deletions cut 8 bases from V and 2 bases from J, with 13 bases between. The CDR3 extends over 13 amino acids. CDR3 sequence reads: CAILDSVPYEQYF. CDR3 DNA sequence: TGTGCCATCTTAGACAGTGTTCCCTACGAGCAGTACTTC.

The gene calls are TRBV2 and TRBJ2-7, with TRBD1 as a possible D gene (6 bases). With 1 base removed from V and 5 bases from J, the gap between germline ends came to 12 bases. CDR1 is SNHLY and CDR2 is FYNNEI in the germline V gene. CDR3 length equals 14 residues. CDR3 loop: CASSEGQGFDEQYF. CDR3 DNA sequence: TGTGCCAGCAGTGAAGGGCAGGGGTTCGACGAGCAGTACTTC.

The chain couples TRBV30 to TRBJ2-7, with D uncertain. Trimming stripped 6 bases from V and 2 bases from J, with 14 bases between. CDR3 size: 13 residues. Germline-derived CDR1 and CDR2 are GTSNPN and SVGIG (reference sequence). CDR3 DNA: TGTGCCTGCTCGGTAGAGCGTACCTACGAGCAGTACTTC. As protein: CACSVERTYEQYF.

The chain is built from TRBV19 and TRBJ2-7, with 8 nucleotides matching TRBD1. V gave up 4 bases and J gave up 4 bases; unmatched junction bases: 3. Germline-derived CDR1 and CDR2 are LNHDA and SQIVND (reference sequence). This CDR3 spans 13 amino acids. The CDR3 spells CASSTRQGYEQYF. In DNA, the CDR3 is TGTGCCAGTAGTACCAGACAGGGGTACGAGCAGTACTTC.

The V and J genes are TRBV14 and TRBJ1-1; TRBD1 matches 12 bases. Germline V gives CDR1 SGHDN, CDR2 FVKESK. The V gene end was trimmed by 3 bases and the J gene end by 3 bases; junction bases not matched to a gene: 11. The CDR3 runs to 18 residues. This chain's CDR3 is CASSQETGTGGWDTEAFF. CDR3 in DNA: TGTGCCAGCAGCCAGGAGACCGGGACAGGGGGCTGGGACACTGAAGCTTTCTTT.

The CDR3 DNA is TGTGCCAGCAGGGAGGGGGCGTGGGGTGAAAAACTGTTTTTT. It is translated as CASREGAWGEKLFF. This chain uses TRBV2 with TRBJ1-4; the match to TRBD1 covers 7 bases. The V gene's germline CDR1 is SNHLY and CDR2 FYNNEI. V gave up 6 bases and J gave up 7 bases; unmatched junction bases: 8. The CDR3 has 14 amino acids.

The chain is built from TRBV5-1 and TRBJ1-2, with a tentative D call TRBD1 (5 bases). V lost 1 base, J lost 0 bases, and 16 bases lay in between. The CDR3 has 17 amino acids. In germline, CDR1 is SGHRS, CDR2 YFSETQ. The CDR3: CASSLFATVASNYGYTF. The DNA of the CDR3 is TGCGCCAGCAGCTTGTTTGCGACAGTGGCATCTAACTATGGCTACACCTTC.

The V and J genes are TRBV6-5 and TRBJ2-2, with TRBD1 identical over 8 bases. Germline V gene sequence: CDR1 MNHEY, CDR2 SVGAGI. Trimming took 8 bases from V and 6 from J; bases not matched to a gene: 2. This CDR3 spans 12 amino acids. CDR3 sequence (DNA): TGTGCCAGCCAACAGGGGGCCGGGGAGCTGTTTTTT. The encoded protein is CASQQGAGELFF.

The rearrangement uses TRBV18 and TRBJ2-1, with 13 bases identical to TRBD2. CDR1 and CDR2 (germline): KGHSH, LQKENI. The CDR3 spans 16 residues. After removal of 4 bases from V and 4 bases from J, the junction contained 4 bases not matched to a gene. The DNA of the CDR3 is TGTGCCAGCTCACGTCCGGGACTAGCGGGATACAATGAGCAGTTCTTC. It is translated as CASSRPGLAGYNEQFF.

The chain carries TRBV6-5 and TRBJ2-1, with D unclear. The germline gives CDR1 MNHEY, CDR2 SVGAGI. Trimming cost V 0 bases and J 2 bases, with 11 bases left between them. This CDR3 has 16 amino acids. The CDR3 DNA reads as TGTGCCAGCAGTTACTCGAGTGGCGGTGCCTACAATGAGCAGTTCTTC. Translation gives CASSYSSGGAYNEQFF.

This chain links TRBV15 with TRBJ1-1, with 7 bases matching TRBD1. The CDR3 sequence is 17 residues long. The V segment lost 0 bases and the J segment 4 bases; nucleotides outside the gene matches: 11. Germline V lookup: CDR1 LNHNV, CDR2 YYDKDF (reference sequence). In DNA form, the CDR3 reads TGTGCCACCAGCAGAGATTTAGGAGACAGGGCCGGCACTGAAGCTTTCTTT. The encoded protein is CATSRDLGDRAGTEAFF.

Concerning this clone: This sample includes further DNA sequences coding for the same CDR3. The V call is TRBV10-3, the J call TRBJ2-3; TRBD1 aligns across 7 bases. The germline CDR1 and CDR2 sequences are ENHRY and SYGVKD. There are 14 residues in the CDR3. V dropped 2 bases and J dropped 3; count of bases not matched to a gene: 2. The CDR3 coding sequence is TGTGCCATCAGTGAGGGCAGGGGGACAGATACGCAGTATTTT. Translated, it gives CAISEGRGTDTQYF.

V gene TRBV6-1 combines with J gene TRBJ2-6; 9 nucleotides line up with TRBD1. Germline values: CDR1 MNHNS, CDR2 SASEGT. Trimming removed 2 bases from V and 0 bases from J; junction bases left unmatched: 2. CDR3 size: 17 residues. The CDR3 spells CASSERDRASGANVLTF. In nucleotides, the CDR3 is TGTGCCAGCAGTGAACGGGACAGGGCCTCTGGGGCCAACGTCCTGACTTTC.

The chain employs TRBV5-1 and TRBJ2-1; 13 nucleotides match TRBD2. The germline gives CDR1 SGHRS, CDR2 YFSETQ. The CDR3 totals 17 residues. With 1 base clipped from V and 5 bases from J, the junction kept 6 bases outside the gene matches. CDR3 amino acids: CASSLWGLAGSDNEQFF. CDR3 nucleotide sequence: TGCGCCAGCAGCTTGTGGGGACTAGCGGGGAGCGACAATGAGCAGTTCTTC.

The V and J genes are TRBV7-2 and TRBJ2-5; the D gene is possibly TRBD1 (5 bases). The CDR3 is 14 amino acids. V lost 3 bases to trimming and J lost 1 base, with 9 bases between them. CDR1 is SGHTA and CDR2 is FQGNSA in the germline V gene. The CDR3 nucleotides read TGTGCCAGCAGCTTCCAGGGCGGCCAAGAGACCCAGTACTTC. Translated: CASSFQGGQETQYF.

This clone was seen just once. The chain uses TRBV7-9 and TRBJ2-1; the match to TRBD2 covers 14 bases. V dropped 5 bases and J dropped 9; count of bases not matched to a gene: 6. Germline CDR1 and CDR2: SEHNR and FQNEAQ (reference sequence). The CDR3 is 15 residues long. In nucleotides, the CDR3 is TGTGCCAGCAGCATGGGACTAGCGGGAGAGAGTGAGCAGTTCTTC. It yields the protein CASSMGLAGESEQFF.

The chain uses TRBV5-4 and TRBJ1-2; 7 bases are shared with TRBD1. Germline V CDR1 and CDR2: SGHNT, YYREEE (reference sequence). J was trimmed by 5 bases and V by 0 bases; bases with no gene match: 7. This CDR3 spans 15 amino acids. The DNA for the CDR3 is TGTGCCAGCAGCTTGGACGGGCGGGACAGATATGGCTACACCTTC. Its protein is CASSLDGRDRYGYTF.